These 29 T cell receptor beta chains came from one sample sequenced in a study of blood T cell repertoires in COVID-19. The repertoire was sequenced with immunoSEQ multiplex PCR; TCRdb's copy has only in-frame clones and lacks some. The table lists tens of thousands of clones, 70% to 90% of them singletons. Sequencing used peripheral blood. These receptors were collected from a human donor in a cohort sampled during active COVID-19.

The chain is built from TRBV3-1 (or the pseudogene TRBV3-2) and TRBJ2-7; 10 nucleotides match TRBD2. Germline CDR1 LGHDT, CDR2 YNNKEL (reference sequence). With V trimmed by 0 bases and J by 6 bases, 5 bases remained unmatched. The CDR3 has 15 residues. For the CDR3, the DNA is TGTGCCAGCAGCCAAGATGGACTAGCGGCCGGCGAGCAGTACTTC. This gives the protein CASSQDGLAAGEQYF.

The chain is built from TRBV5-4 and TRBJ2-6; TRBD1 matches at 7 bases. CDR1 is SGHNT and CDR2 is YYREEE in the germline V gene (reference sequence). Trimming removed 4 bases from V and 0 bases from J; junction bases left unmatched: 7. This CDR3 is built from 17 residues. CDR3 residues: CASSPGQAGSGANVLTF. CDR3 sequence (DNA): TGTGCCAGCAGCCCAGGACAGGCCGGCTCTGGGGCCAACGTCCTGACTTTC.

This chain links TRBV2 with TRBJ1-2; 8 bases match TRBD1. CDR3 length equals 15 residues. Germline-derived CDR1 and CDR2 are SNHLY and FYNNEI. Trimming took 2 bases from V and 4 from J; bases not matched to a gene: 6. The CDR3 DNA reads TGTGCCAGCAGTGAAACCGGGACAGGCTCCTATGGCTACACCTTC. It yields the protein CASSETGTGSYGYTF.

CDR3 amino acids: CASSGRTGDNQPQHF. CDR3 in DNA: TGTGCCAGCAGTGGGAGGACAGGAGACAATCAGCCCCAGCATTTT. The V gene is TRBV2, the J gene TRBJ1-5; 7 nucleotides match TRBD1. Trimming at V came to 4 bases and at J to 3 bases, leaving 6 bases not matched to a gene. From germline, CDR1 is SNHLY and CDR2 FYNNEI. The CDR3 is made up of 15 amino acids. The whole variable domain, filled in from reference TRBV2 and TRBJ1-5, reads EPEVTQTPSHQVTQMGQEVILRCVPISNHLYFYWYRQILGQKVEFLVSFYNNEISEKSEIFDDQFSVERPDGSNFTLKIRSTKLEDSAMYFCASSGRTGDNQPQHFGDGTRLSIL.

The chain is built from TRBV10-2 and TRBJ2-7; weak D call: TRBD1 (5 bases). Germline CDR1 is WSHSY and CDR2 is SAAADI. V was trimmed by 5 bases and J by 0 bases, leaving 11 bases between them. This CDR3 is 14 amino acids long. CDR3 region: CASSMTASSYEQYF. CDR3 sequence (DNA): TGCGCCAGCAGTATGACAGCCAGCTCCTACGAGCAGTACTTC.

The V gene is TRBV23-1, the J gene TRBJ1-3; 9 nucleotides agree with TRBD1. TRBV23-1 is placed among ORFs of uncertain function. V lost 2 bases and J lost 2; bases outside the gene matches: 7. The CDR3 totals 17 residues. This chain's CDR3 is CASSQAGQGAAGNTIYF. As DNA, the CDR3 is TGCGCCAGCAGTCAAGCGGGACAGGGAGCCGCTGGAAACACCATATATTTT.

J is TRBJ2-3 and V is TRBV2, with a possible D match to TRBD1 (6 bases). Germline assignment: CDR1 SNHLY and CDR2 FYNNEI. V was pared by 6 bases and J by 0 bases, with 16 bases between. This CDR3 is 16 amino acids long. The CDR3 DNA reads TGTGCCAGCAGCCTAGGACAGAGAAGTAGCACAGATACGCAGTATTTT. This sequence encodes CASSLGQRSSTDTQYF.

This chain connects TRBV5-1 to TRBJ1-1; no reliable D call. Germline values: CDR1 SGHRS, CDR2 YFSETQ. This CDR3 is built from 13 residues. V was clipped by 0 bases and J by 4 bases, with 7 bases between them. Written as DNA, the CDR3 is TGCGCCAGCAGCTTGGAAAGCATCACTGAAGCTTTCTTT. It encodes CASSLESITEAFF.

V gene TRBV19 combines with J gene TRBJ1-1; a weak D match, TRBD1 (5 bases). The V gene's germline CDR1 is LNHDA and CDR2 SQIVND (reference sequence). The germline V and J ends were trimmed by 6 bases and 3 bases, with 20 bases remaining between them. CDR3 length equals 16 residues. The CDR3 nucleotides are TGTGCCAGTAGCATCCTTCGACAGCACGACGACACTGAAGCTTTCTTT. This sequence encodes CASSILRQHDDTEAFF.

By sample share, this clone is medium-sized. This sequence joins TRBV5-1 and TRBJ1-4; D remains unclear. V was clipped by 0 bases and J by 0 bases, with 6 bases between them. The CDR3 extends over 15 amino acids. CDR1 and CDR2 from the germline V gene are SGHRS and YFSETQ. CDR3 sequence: CASSLGETTNEKLFF. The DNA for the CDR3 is TGCGCCAGCAGCTTGGGAGAGACAACTAATGAAAAACTGTTTTTT. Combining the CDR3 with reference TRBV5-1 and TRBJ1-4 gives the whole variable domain KAGVTQTPRYLIKTRGQQVTLSCSPISGHRSVSWYQQTPGQGLQFLFEYFSETQRNKGNFPGRFSGRQFSNSRSEMNVSTLELGDSALYLCASSLGETTNEKLFFGSGTQLSVL.

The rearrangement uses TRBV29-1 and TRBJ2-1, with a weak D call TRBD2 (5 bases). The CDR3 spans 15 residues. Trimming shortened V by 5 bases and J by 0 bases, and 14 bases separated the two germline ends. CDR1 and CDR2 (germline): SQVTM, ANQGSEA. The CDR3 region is CSVPGYESSYNEQFF. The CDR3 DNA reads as TGCAGCGTTCCGGGGTACGAGAGCTCCTACAATGAGCAGTTCTTC.

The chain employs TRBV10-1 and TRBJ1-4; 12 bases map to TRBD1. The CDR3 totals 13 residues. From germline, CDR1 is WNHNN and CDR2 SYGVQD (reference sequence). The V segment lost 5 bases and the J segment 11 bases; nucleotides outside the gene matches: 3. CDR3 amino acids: CASSRDRGQKLFF. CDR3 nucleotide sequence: TGCGCCAGCAGTCGGGACAGGGGGCAGAAACTGTTTTTT.

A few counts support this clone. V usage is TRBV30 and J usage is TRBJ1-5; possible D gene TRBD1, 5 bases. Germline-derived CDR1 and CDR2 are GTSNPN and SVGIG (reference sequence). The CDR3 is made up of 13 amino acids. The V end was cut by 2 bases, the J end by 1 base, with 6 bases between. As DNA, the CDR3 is TGTGCCTGGAGTCGGGGGAGCAATCAGCCCCAGCATTTT. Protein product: CAWSRGSNQPQHF.

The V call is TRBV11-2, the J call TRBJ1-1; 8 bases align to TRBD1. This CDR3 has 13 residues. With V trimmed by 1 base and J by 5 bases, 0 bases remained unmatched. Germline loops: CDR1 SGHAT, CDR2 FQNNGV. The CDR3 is CASSLGTGTEAFF. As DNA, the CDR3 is TGTGCCAGCAGCTTAGGGACAGGGACTGAAGCTTTCTTT. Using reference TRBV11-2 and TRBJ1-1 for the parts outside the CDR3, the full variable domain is EAGVAQSPRYKIIEKRQSVAFWCNPISGHATLYWYQQILGQGPKLLIQFQNNGVVDDSQLPKDRFSAERLKGVDSTLKIQPAKLEDSAVYLCASSLGTGTEAFFGQGTRLTVV.

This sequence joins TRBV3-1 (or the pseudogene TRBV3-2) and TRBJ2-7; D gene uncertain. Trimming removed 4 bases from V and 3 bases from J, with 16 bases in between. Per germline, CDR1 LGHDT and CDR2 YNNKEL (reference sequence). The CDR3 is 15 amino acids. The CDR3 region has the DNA TGTGCCAGCAGCCCGACCCTCGCGGCCGACTACGAGCAGTACTTC. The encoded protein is CASSPTLAADYEQYF.

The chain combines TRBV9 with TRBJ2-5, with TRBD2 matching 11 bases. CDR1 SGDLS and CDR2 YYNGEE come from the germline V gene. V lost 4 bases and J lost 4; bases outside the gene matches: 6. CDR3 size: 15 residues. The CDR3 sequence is CASSSIAGGLETQYF. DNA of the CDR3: TGTGCCAGCAGCTCCATAGCGGGAGGGCTAGAGACCCAGTACTTC.

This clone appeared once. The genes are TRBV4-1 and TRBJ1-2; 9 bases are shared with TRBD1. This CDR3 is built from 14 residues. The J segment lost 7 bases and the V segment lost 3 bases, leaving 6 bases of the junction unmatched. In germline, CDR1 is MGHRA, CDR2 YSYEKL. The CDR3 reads CASSHEGTGSGYTF. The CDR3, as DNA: TGCGCCAGCAGCCATGAGGGGACAGGGAGTGGCTACACCTTC.

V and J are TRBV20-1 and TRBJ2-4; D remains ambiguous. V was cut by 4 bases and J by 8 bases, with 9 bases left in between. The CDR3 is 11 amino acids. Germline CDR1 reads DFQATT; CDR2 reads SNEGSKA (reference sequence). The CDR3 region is CSAMAGDIQYF. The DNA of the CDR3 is TGCAGTGCTATGGCTGGAGACATTCAGTACTTC.

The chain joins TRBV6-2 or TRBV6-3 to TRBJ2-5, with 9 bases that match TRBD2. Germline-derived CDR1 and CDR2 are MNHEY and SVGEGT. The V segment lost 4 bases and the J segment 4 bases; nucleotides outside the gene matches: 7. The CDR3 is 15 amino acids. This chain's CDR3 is CASSSLAGKGETQYF. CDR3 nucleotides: TGTGCCAGCAGTTCCCTAGCGGGAAAAGGAGAGACCCAGTACTTC.

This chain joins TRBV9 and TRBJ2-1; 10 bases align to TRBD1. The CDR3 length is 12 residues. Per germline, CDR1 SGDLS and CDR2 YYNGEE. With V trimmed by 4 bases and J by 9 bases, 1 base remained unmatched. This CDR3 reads CASSRDRGEQFF. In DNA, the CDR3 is TGTGCCAGCAGCCGGGACAGGGGTGAGCAGTTCTTC.

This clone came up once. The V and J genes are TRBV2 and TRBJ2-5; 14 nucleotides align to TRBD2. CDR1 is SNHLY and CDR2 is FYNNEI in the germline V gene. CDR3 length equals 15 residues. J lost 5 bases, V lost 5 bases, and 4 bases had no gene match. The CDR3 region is CASSLTSGGAETQYF. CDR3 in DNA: TGTGCCAGCAGTTTGACTAGCGGGGGGGCCGAGACCCAGTACTTC.

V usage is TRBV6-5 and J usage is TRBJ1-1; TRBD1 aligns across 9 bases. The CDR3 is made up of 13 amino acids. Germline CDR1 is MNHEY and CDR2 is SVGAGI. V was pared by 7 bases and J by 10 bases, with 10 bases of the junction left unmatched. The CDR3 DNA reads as TGTGCCAGCAAACAAAGCAAGGACAGGGGAGCTTTCTTT. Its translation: CASKQSKDRGAFF.

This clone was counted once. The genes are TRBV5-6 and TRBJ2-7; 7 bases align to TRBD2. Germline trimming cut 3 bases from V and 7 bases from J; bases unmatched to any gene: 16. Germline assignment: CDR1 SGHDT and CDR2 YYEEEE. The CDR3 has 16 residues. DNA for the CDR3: TGTGCCAGCAGCTCTATAGCGGGTTGGTCTTTAGGGGAGCAGTACTTC. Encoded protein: CASSSIAGWSLGEQYF.

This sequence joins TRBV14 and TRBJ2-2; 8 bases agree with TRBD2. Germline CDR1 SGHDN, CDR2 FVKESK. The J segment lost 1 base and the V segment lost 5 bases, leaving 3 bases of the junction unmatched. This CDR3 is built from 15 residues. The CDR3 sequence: CASSTSGGNTGELFF. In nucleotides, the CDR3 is TGTGCCAGCAGCACCAGCGGGGGGAACACCGGGGAGCTGTTTTTT. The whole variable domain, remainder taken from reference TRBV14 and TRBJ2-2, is EAGVTQFPSHSVIEKGQTVTLRCDPISGHDNLYWYRRVMGKEIKFLLHFVKESKQDESGMPNNRFLAERTGGTYSTLKVQPAELEDSGVYFCASSTSGGNTGELFFGEGSRLTVL.

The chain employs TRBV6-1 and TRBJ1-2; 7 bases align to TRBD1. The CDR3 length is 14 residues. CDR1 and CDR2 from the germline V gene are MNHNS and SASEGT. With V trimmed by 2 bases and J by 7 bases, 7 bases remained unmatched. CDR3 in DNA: TGTGCCAGCAGTGAATATGGCGGGACAGTTGGCTACACCTTC. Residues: CASSEYGGTVGYTF.

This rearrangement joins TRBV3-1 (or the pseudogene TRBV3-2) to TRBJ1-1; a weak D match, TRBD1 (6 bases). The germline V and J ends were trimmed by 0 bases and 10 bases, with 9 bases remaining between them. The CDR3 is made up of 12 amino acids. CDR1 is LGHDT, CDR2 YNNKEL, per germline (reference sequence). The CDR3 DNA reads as TGTGCCAGCAGCCAAGAGAGCAGGGGAGCTTTCTTT. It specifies CASSQESRGAFF.

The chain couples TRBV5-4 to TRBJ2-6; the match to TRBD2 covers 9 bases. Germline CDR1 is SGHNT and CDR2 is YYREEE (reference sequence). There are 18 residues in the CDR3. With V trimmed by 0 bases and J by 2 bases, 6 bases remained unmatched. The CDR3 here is CASSLEASGTAGANVLTF. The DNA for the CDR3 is TGTGCCAGCAGCTTGGAGGCTAGCGGGACCGCTGGGGCCAACGTCCTGACTTTC.

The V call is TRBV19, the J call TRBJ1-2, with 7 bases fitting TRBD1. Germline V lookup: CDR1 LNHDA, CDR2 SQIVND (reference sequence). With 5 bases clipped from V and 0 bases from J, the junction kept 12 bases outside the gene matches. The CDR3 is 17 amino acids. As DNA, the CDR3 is TGTGCCAGTAGTTCTCGCGGACAGGCTTTAGCTAACTATGGCTACACCTTC. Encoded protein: CASSSRGQALANYGYTF.

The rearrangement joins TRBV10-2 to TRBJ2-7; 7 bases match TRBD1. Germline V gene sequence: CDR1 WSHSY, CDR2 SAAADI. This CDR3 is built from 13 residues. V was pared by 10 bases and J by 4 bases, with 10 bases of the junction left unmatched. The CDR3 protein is CATKKGTVYEQYF. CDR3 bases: TGCGCCACCAAAAAAGGGACAGTATACGAGCAGTACTTC.